Sequencing of this T cell receptor (beta chain) was carried out in a study of graft-versus-host responses after intestinal transplantation. The ends were cut back, 3 bases at V and 3 bases at J, with 11 bases in the middle. CDR3 length equals 14 residues. Germline loops: CDR1 ENHRY, CDR2 SYGVKD. Whole-study results and caveats: Across patients carrying graft-donor T cell macrochimerism, allografts held high graft-versus-host to host-versus-graft clonal ratios. Early declines in HvG clones that occurred post-transplant were associated with peak circulating GvH clone levels.

In regard to this clone: Its antigen is unknown.

Sequencing was performed with immunoSEQ multiplex PCR; in TCRdb, only in-frame clones are kept and a portion is missing. The sample lists 90,000 to 150,000 clones; 80% to 95% were seen once. J is TRBJ1-1 and V is TRBV10-3; tentative D call: TRBD1 (5 bases). The TCR originated in a human donor who received an intestinal transplant. This sample comprised unstimulated CD4+ T cells sorted from spleen or lymph node cells, obtained before intestinal transplant. The CDR3, as DNA: TGTGCCATCAGTGAACAGGTAGGGGACACTGAAGCTTTCTTT. Its protein is CAISEQVGDTEAFF.